Following are 9 T cell receptor beta chains from one sample sequenced in a study of shared clonotypes between healthy human individuals. Assay used: immunoSEQ multiplex PCR; TCRdb lists only in-frame clones, some missing. The sample has 640,000 or so clones, approximately 79% seen once. The sample consisted of memory CD4+ T cells sorted from blood. Subset noted: CD45RA-negative fraction. The source of these receptors is a woman in her twenties or thirties in good health.

The chain employs TRBV5-1 and TRBJ1-5; 9 positions match TRBD1. V trimming: 4 bases; J trimming: 1 base; junction bases outside the gene matches: 15. Germline V gene data show CDR1 as SGHRS and CDR2 as YFSETQ. The CDR3 is 19 amino acids. The chain's CDR3 is CASSLGTPGQGGSNQPQHF. The CDR3 DNA follows: TGCGCCAGCAGCCTGGGGACCCCGGGACAGGGAGGGAGCAATCAGCCCCAGCATTTT.

J is TRBJ1-2 and V is TRBV28; unclear D gene. The length of the CDR3 is 16 residues. Trimming left V 0 bases short and J 3 bases short, with 14 bases between. From germline, CDR1 is MDHEN and CDR2 SYDVKM. The CDR3 DNA sequence: TGTGCCAGCAGTTTATGGGCGGCAGACCCTGACTATGGCTACACCTTC. Translation: CASSLWAADPDYGYTF.

This sequence joins TRBV11-2 and TRBJ1-1; D perhaps matches TRBD1 (5 bases). Trimming stripped 3 bases from V and 1 base from J, with 9 bases between. This CDR3 is 14 amino acids long. Germline lookup yields CDR1 SGHAT and CDR2 FQNNGV. The CDR3 sequence is CASSLAGPNTEAFF. As DNA, the CDR3 is TGTGCCAGCAGCTTGGCAGGGCCGAACACTGAAGCTTTCTTT.

This clone was seen a single time. The chain carries TRBV5-8 and TRBJ2-7; 7 positions match TRBD1. The CDR3 contains 17 residues. Germline CDR1 is SGHTS and CDR2 is YDEGEE. V was clipped by 4 bases and J by 2 bases; unmatched bases: 15. The CDR3 nucleotides are TGTGCCAGCAGCCCCGGGACAGACCCCCTTTCACCCTACGAGCAGTACTTC. As protein: CASSPGTDPLSPYEQYF. The variable domain in full, completed from reference TRBV5-8 and TRBJ2-7, reads EAGVTQSPTHLIKTRGQQATLRCSPISGHTSVYWYQQALGLGLQFLLWYDEGEERNRGNFPPRFSGRQFPNYSSELNVNALELEDSALYLCASSPGTDPLSPYEQYFGPGTRLTVT.

The rearrangement uses TRBV10-3 and TRBJ2-5; TRBD1 might be the D (6 bases). The CDR3 covers 14 residues. V was trimmed by 5 bases and J by 1 base, leaving 11 bases between them. Germline CDR1 is ENHRY and CDR2 is SYGVKD. CDR3 region: CAISSGQPQETQYF. The CDR3 bases are TGTGCCATCAGTTCGGGACAACCCCAAGAGACCCAGTACTTC.

The DNA of the CDR3 is TGTGCCAGCACACCATACGGGACAGGAGGCTACGAGCAGTACTTC. It codes for CASTPYGTGGYEQYF. This chain connects TRBV28 to TRBJ2-7; 8 bases line up with TRBD1. Germline V gene lookup returns CDR1 MDHEN and CDR2 SYDVKM. V was pared by 7 bases and J by 3 bases, with 11 bases of the junction left unmatched. The CDR3 is 15 amino acids.

The chain combines TRBV2 with TRBJ1-4, with a possible D match to TRBD1 (5 bases). V lost 6 bases and J lost 5, with 16 bases in between. CDR1 SNHLY and CDR2 FYNNEI come from the germline V gene. The CDR3 covers 15 residues. The chain's CDR3 is CASRVTRRGNEKLFF. The CDR3 DNA follows: TGTGCCAGCAGGGTAACACGCCGGGGGAATGAAAAACTGTTTTTT.

With respect to this clone: Other DNA sequences in the sample encode the same CDR3. The gene calls are TRBV28 and TRBJ1-2, with no clear D. CDR1 and CDR2 (germline): MDHEN, SYDVKM. V lost 2 bases, J lost 1 base, and 5 bases lay in between. The CDR3 spans 13 residues. The CDR3 reads CASSLGNNYGYTF. The DNA of the CDR3 is TGTGCCAGCAGTTTAGGCAATAACTATGGCTACACCTTC.

This clone appeared once. The chain joins TRBV25-1 to TRBJ2-5; TRBD1 matches at 8 bases. The CDR3 consists of 14 residues. Germline CDR1 reads MGHDK; CDR2 reads SYGVNS. J lost 5 bases, V lost 6 bases, and 8 bases had no gene match. The CDR3 DNA reads as TGTGCCAGCAGCGAGGACAGGGAAGAGGAGACCCAGTACTTC. This codes for CASSEDREEETQYF.